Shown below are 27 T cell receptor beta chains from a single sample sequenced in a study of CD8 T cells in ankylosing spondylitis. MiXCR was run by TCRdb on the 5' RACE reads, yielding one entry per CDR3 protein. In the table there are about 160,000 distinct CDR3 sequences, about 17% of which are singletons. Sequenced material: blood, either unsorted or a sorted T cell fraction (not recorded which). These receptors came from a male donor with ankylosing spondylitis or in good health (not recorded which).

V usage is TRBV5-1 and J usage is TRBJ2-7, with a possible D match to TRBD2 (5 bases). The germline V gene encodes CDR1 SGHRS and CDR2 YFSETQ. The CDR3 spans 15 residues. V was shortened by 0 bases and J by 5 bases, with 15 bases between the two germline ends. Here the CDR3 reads CASSLEISSSHEQYF. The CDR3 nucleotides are TGCGCCAGCAGCTTGGAAATCTCTAGCTCGCACGAGCAGTACTTC.

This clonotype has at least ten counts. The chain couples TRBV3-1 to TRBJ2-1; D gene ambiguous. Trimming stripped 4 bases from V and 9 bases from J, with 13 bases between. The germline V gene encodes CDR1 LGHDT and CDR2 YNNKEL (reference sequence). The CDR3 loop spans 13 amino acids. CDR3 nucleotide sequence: TGTGCCAGCAGCCGTCGGTCCGGTGGTGAGCAGTTCTTC. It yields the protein CASSRRSGGEQFF.

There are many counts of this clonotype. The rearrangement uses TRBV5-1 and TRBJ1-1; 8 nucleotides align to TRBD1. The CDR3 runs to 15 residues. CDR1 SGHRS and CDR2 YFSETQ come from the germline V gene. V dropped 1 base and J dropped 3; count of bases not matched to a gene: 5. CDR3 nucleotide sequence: TGCGCCAGCAGCTTGTGGGGACAGGCCGACACTGAAGCTTTCTTT. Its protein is CASSLWGQADTEAFF.

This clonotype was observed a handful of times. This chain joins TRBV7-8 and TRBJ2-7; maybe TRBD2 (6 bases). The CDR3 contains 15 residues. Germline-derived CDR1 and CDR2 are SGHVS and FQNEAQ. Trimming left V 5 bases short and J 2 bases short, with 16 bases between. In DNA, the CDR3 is TGTGCCAGCAGCCCTCGGGGGATTCACCCCTACGAGCAGTACTTC. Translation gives CASSPRGIHPYEQYF.

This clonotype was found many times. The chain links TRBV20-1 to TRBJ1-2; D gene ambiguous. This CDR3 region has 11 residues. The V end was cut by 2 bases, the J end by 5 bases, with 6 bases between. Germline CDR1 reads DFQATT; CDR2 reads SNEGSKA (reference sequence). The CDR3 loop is CSARKSYGYTF. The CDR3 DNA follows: TGCAGTGCTAGAAAGTCGTATGGCTACACCTTC.

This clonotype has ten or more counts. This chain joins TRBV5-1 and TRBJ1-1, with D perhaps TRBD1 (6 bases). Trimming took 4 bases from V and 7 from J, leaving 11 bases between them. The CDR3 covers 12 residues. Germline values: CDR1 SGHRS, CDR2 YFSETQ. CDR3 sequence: CASSLSGHEAFF. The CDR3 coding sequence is TGCGCCAGCAGCCTATCGGGACATGAAGCTTTCTTT.

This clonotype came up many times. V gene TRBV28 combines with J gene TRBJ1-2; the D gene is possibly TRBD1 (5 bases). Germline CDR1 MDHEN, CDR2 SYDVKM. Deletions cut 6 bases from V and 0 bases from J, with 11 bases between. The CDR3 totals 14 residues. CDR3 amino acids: CASRTGAPNYGYTF. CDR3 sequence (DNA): TGTGCCAGCAGGACCGGGGCGCCTAACTATGGCTACACCTTC.

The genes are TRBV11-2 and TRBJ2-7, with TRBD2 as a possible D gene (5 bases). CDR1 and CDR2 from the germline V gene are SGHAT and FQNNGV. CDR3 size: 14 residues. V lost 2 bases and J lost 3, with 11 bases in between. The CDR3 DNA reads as TGTGCCAGCAGCTTATCATCGGGGAACTACGAGCAGTACTTC. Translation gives CASSLSSGNYEQYF.

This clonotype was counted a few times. The CDR3 bases are TGTGCCAGCAGTTACCCGGGTCCGGGCGAGCAGTACTTC. This translates into CASSYPGPGEQYF. The chain uses TRBV12-3 or TRBV12-4 and TRBJ2-7; D is unclear. Trimming removed 4 bases from V and 6 bases from J, with 13 bases in between. The CDR3 consists of 13 residues.

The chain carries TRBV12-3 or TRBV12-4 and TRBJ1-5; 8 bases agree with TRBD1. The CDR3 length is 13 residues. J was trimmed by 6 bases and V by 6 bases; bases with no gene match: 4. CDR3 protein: CASRHTGGQPQHF. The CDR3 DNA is TGTGCCAGCAGACATACAGGGGGTCAGCCCCAGCATTTT.

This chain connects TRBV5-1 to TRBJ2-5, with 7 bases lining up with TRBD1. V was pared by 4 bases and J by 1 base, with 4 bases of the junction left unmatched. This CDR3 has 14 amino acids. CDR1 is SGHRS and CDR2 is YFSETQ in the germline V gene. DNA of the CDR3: TGCGCCAGCAGCCAGGGACAGCGCCAAGAGACCCAGTACTTC. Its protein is CASSQGQRQETQYF.

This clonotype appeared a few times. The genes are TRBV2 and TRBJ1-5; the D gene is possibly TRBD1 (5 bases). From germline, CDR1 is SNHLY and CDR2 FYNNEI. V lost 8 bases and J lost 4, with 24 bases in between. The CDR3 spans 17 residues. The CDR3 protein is CASRLNAGQPSNQPQHF. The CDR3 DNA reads TGTGCCAGCCGGCTTAACGCGGGGCAGCCCTCAAATCAGCCCCAGCATTTT.

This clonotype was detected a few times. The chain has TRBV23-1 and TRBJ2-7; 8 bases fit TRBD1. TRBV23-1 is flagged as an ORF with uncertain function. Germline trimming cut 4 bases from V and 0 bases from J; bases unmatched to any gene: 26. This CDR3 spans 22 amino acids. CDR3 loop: CASSLWRGQDEKGLSSSYEQYF. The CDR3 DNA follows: TGCGCCAGCAGTCTATGGAGGGGACAGGACGAAAAGGGTCTGTCTAGCTCCTACGAGCAGTACTTC.

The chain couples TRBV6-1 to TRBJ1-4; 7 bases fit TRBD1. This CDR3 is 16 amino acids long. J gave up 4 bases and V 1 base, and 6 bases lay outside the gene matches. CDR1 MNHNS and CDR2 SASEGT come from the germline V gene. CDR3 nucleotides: TGTGCCAGCAGTGAAGGATCAGGGGGATTTAATGAAAAACTGTTTTTT. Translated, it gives CASSEGSGGFNEKLFF.

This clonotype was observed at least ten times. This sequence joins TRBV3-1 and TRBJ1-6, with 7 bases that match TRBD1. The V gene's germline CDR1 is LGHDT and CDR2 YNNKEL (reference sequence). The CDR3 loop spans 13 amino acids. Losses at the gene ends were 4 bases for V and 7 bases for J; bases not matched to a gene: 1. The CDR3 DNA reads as TGTGCCAGCAGCCTACAGGGGAATTCACCCCTCCACTTT. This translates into CASSLQGNSPLHF.

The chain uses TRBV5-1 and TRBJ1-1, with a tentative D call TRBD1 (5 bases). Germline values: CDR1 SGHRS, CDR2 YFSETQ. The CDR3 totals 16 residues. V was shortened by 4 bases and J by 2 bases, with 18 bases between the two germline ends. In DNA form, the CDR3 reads TGCGCCAGCAGCCTCTCTCCCCAGGGATTAAACACTGAAGCTTTCTTT. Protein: CASSLSPQGLNTEAFF.

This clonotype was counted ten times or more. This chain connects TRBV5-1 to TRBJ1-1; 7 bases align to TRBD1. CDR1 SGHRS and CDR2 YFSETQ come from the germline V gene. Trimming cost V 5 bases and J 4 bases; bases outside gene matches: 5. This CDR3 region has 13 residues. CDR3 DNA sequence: TGCGCCAGCAGATTACAGGGGCTCACTGAAGCTTTCTTT. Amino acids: CASRLQGLTEAFF.

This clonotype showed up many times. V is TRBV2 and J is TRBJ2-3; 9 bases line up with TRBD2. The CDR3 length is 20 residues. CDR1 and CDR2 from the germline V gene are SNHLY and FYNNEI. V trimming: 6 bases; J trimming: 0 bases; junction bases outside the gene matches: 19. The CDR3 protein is CASSPQPGLAGFASTDTQYF. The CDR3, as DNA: TGTGCCAGCAGCCCCCAGCCCGGTCTAGCGGGGTTTGCTAGCACAGATACGCAGTATTTT.

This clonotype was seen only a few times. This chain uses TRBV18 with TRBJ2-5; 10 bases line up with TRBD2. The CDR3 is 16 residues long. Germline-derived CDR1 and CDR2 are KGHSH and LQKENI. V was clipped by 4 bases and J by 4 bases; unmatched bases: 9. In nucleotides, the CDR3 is TGTGCCAGCTCACTTCGACTAGCGGGCGGTAGAGAGACCCAGTACTTC. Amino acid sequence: CASSLRLAGGRETQYF.

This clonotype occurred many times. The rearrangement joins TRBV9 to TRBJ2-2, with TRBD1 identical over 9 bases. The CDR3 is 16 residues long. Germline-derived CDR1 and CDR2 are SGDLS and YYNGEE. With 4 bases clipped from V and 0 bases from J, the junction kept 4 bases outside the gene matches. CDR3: CASSPRTGANTGELFF. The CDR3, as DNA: TGTGCCAGCAGCCCTAGGACAGGGGCGAACACCGGGGAGCTGTTTTTT.

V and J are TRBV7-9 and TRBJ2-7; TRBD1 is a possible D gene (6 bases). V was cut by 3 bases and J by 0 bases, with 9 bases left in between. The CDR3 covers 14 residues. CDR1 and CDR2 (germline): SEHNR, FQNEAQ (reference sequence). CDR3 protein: CASSLRTVSYEQYF. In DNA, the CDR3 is TGTGCCAGCAGCTTGCGGACAGTCTCCTACGAGCAGTACTTC.

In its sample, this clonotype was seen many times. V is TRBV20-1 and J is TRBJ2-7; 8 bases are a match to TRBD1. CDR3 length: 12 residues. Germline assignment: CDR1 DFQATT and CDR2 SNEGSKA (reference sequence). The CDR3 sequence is CRDIRQGCEQYF. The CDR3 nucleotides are TGCAGGGACATTCGACAGGGGTGCGAGCAGTACTTC.

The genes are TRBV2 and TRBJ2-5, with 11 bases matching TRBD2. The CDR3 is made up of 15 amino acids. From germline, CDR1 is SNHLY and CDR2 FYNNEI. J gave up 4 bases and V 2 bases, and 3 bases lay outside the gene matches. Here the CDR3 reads CASSEQLAGAETQYF. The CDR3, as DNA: TGTGCCAGCAGTGAACAACTAGCGGGAGCAGAGACCCAGTACTTC.

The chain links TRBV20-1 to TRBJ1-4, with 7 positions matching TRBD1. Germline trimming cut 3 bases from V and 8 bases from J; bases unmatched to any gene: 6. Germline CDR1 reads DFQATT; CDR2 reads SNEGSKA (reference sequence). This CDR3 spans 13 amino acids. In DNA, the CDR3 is TGCAGTGCTAGGGAACAGGGGCGAGAAAAACTGTTTTTT. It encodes CSAREQGREKLFF.

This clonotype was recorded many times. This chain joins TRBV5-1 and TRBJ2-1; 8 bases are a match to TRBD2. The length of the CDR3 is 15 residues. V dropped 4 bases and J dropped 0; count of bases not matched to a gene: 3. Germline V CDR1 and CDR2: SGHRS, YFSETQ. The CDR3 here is CASSRSGSSYNEQFF. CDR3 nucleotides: TGCGCCAGCAGCCGAAGCGGGAGCTCCTACAATGAGCAGTTCTTC.

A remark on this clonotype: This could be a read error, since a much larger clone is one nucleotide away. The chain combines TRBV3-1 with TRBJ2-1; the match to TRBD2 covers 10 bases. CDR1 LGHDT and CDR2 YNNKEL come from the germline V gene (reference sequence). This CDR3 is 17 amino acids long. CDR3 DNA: TGTGCCAGCTGCCAAGTCAGCTTAGCGGGAGGAACGTATGAGCAGTTCTTC. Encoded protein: CASCQVSLAGGTYEQFF.

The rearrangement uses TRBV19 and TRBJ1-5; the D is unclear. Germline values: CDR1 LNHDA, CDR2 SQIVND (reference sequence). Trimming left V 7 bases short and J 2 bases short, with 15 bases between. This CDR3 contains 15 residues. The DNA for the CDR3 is TGTGCCAGTACCCCAGGTCGGCAGGGCAATCAGCCCCAGCATTTT. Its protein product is CASTPGRQGNQPQHF.